The next 32 T cell receptor beta chains were all read from a single sample in a study of T cell responses to AZD1222 COVID-19 vaccine. TCRdb's table, derived via immunoSEQ multiplex PCR, lists solely in-frame clones and lacks some. The sample has around 130,000 clones, about 91% seen once. The sequences come from peripheral blood, collected 28 days after the second AZD1222 dose. These receptors originate from an adult who received the AZD1222 COVID-19 vaccine.

J is TRBJ1-2 and V is TRBV3-1 (or the pseudogene TRBV3-2), with a weak D call TRBD1 (6 bases). Germline lookup yields CDR1 LGHDT and CDR2 YNNKEL (reference sequence). The CDR3 totals 14 residues. With 4 bases removed from V and 4 bases from J, the gap between germline ends came to 13 bases. CDR3 loop: CASSPPGQGYGYTF. CDR3 nucleotides: TGTGCCAGCAGCCCACCGGGACAAGGCTATGGCTACACCTTC.

The CDR3 loop is CATSLGQNTEAFF. In nucleotides, the CDR3 is TGTGCCACCAGCCTGGGGCAGAACACTGAAGCTTTCTTT. The J gene is TRBJ1-1, the V gene TRBV15, with D tentatively TRBD1 (5 bases). V was clipped by 5 bases and J by 1 base, with 8 bases between them. This CDR3 spans 13 amino acids. The germline CDR1 and CDR2 sequences are LNHNV and YYDKDF (reference sequence).

This clone has only a few counts. This chain connects TRBV11-2 to TRBJ1-4; D unresolved. The CDR3 sequence is 14 residues long. The V end was cut by 4 bases, the J end by 7 bases, with 13 bases between. Germline V lookup: CDR1 SGHAT, CDR2 FQNNGV. CDR3 loop: CASSSSLAGEKLFF. CDR3 DNA: TGTGCCAGCAGCTCCAGTCTGGCCGGTGAAAAACTGTTTTTT.

The genes are TRBV7-9 and TRBJ2-1; D is undetermined. The germline V gene has CDR1 SEHNR and CDR2 FQNEAQ (reference sequence). V was clipped by 2 bases and J by 5 bases, with 7 bases between them. The CDR3 is made up of 13 amino acids. Written as DNA, the CDR3 is TGTGCCAGCAGCTTATTGGGGAACAATGAGCAGTTCTTC. Its translation is CASSLLGNNEQFF.

This chain uses TRBV2 with TRBJ1-3; D remains ambiguous. This CDR3 region has 16 residues. CDR1 SNHLY and CDR2 FYNNEI come from the germline V gene. Deletions cut 8 bases from V and 0 bases from J, with 17 bases between. The CDR3 nucleotides are TGTGCCAGCGCATCTGAGGTACTCTCCTCTGGAAACACCATATATTTT. Its protein product is CASASEVLSSGNTIYF.

This chain joins TRBV5-1 and TRBJ1-6; D is unresolved. Germline values: CDR1 SGHRS, CDR2 YFSETQ. The CDR3 covers 19 residues. V was clipped by 1 base and J by 4 bases, with 21 bases between them. The CDR3 protein is CASSLNPGSSAVYNSPLHF. The CDR3 nucleotides read TGCGCCAGCAGCTTGAATCCGGGTTCGAGTGCCGTATATAATTCACCCCTCCACTTT.

This chain connects TRBV4-1 to TRBJ1-2, with 10 bases lining up with TRBD1. V trimming: 3 bases; J trimming: 2 bases; junction bases outside the gene matches: 12. CDR1 and CDR2 from the germline V gene are MGHRA and YSYEKL. The length of the CDR3 is 18 residues. CDR3 region: CASSQGHLRDRGNYGYTF. The CDR3 DNA sequence: TGCGCCAGCAGCCAGGGACATCTCCGGGACAGGGGCAACTATGGCTACACCTTC.

The chain has TRBV7-9 and TRBJ1-2; D possibly corresponds to TRBD1 (6 bases). Germline-derived CDR1 and CDR2 are SEHNR and FQNEAQ (reference sequence). The germline V and J ends were trimmed by 1 base and 8 bases, with 17 bases remaining between them. The CDR3 extends over 15 amino acids. This CDR3 is CASSLDRGGWSGYTF. The CDR3 DNA sequence: TGTGCCAGCAGCTTAGATAGGGGGGGTTGGTCCGGCTACACCTTC.

This clone was counted a few times. J is TRBJ1-1 and V is TRBV3-1 (or the pseudogene TRBV3-2); D is perhaps TRBD1 (6 bases). Germline V gene data show CDR1 as LGHDT and CDR2 as YNNKEL (reference sequence). The CDR3 loop spans 15 amino acids. Deletions cut 4 bases from V and 4 bases from J, with 16 bases between. Written as DNA, the CDR3 is TGTGCCAGCAGCCCCCGAGGGGGTTCGGGCACTGAAGCTTTCTTT. Its translation is CASSPRGGSGTEAFF.

The chain joins TRBV19 to TRBJ1-4; D is unresolved. Deletions cut 7 bases from V and 0 bases from J, with 6 bases between. Germline V gene lookup returns CDR1 LNHDA and CDR2 SQIVND (reference sequence). The CDR3 contains 13 residues. The CDR3 DNA sequence: TGTGCCAGTACCCGGTCAACTAATGAAAAACTGTTTTTT. Residues: CASTRSTNEKLFF.

This CDR3 is CATSSLPGTLFIDGYTF. In DNA form, the CDR3 reads TGTGCCACCTCTTCCCTTCCCGGGACACTCTTCATAGATGGCTACACCTTC. The chain recombines TRBV27 with TRBJ1-2; D perhaps matches TRBD1 (6 bases). This CDR3 has 17 residues. V lost 10 bases and J 6 bases, leaving 30 bases between the germline ends. The germline CDR1 and CDR2 sequences are MNHEY and SMNVEV (reference sequence).

This clone has just one count. The rearrangement joins TRBV6-4 to TRBJ2-1; 8 nucleotides agree with TRBD2. The V gene's germline CDR1 is MRHNA and CDR2 SNTAGT. The V segment lost 7 bases and the J segment 3 bases; nucleotides outside the gene matches: 5. The length of the CDR3 is 14 residues. Here the CDR3 reads CASIPGGLYNEQFF. CDR3 DNA: TGTGCCAGCATCCCGGGGGGGCTCTACAATGAGCAGTTCTTC.

The chain uses TRBV19 and TRBJ1-3, with a weak D call TRBD1 (6 bases). The CDR3 is 15 amino acids. Germline V gene data show CDR1 as LNHDA and CDR2 as SQIVND (reference sequence). Trimming removed 4 bases at V and 4 bases at J, with 14 bases between. DNA of the CDR3: TGTGCCAGTAGTAGCTTGCAGGGGTCCGGAAACACCATATATTTT. This gives the protein CASSSLQGSGNTIYF.

The rearrangement links TRBV4-2 to TRBJ2-3, with 16 bases identical to TRBD2. From germline, CDR1 is LGHNA and CDR2 YNFKEQ. This CDR3 contains 17 residues. Trimming removed 3 bases from V and 4 bases from J; junction bases left unmatched: 4. The CDR3 reads CASSHGTSGGAADTQYF. CDR3 in DNA: TGTGCCAGCAGCCACGGGACTAGCGGGGGGGCCGCAGATACGCAGTATTTT.

This rearrangement joins TRBV6-5 to TRBJ2-1; D may be TRBD1 (6 bases). The CDR3 loop spans 13 amino acids. Germline V gene sequence: CDR1 MNHEY, CDR2 SVGAGI. Trimming removed 7 bases from V and 4 bases from J, with 11 bases in between. CDR3: CASNQDRYNEQFF. The CDR3 DNA is TGTGCCAGCAACCAGGACAGATACAATGAGCAGTTCTTC.

This chain joins TRBV28 and TRBJ1-4, with TRBD1 as a possible D gene (5 bases). The germline gives CDR1 MDHEN, CDR2 SYDVKM. The CDR3 spans 15 residues. Trimming removed 3 bases at V and 2 bases at J, with 10 bases between. The CDR3 protein is CASSFQGLTNEKLFF. In DNA form, the CDR3 reads TGTGCCAGCAGTTTTCAGGGACTCACTAATGAAAAACTGTTTTTT.

The CDR3 DNA is TGCGCCAGCAGCCAAGAATTTGGGGACAGGGGCAGGTATGGCTACACCTTC. It yields the protein CASSQEFGDRGRYGYTF. V usage is TRBV4-1 and J usage is TRBJ1-2, with TRBD1 identical over 10 bases. Trimming removed 0 bases from V and 5 bases from J; junction bases left unmatched: 9. This CDR3 comprises 17 residues. Germline V gene lookup returns CDR1 MGHRA and CDR2 YSYEKL.

This chain links TRBV5-5 with TRBJ1-2; D remains ambiguous. Germline CDR1 reads SGHKS; CDR2 reads YYEKEE (reference sequence). V lost 2 bases and J 4 bases, leaving 15 bases between the germline ends. There are 15 residues in the CDR3. The CDR3 loop reads CASSFSATLSYGYTF. For the CDR3, the DNA is TGTGCCAGCAGCTTTTCTGCTACCTTGAGCTATGGCTACACCTTC.

This chain uses TRBV29-1 with TRBJ1-2; D may be TRBD1 (5 bases). Germline lookup yields CDR1 SQVTM and CDR2 ANQGSEA. V was shortened by 5 bases and J by 2 bases, with 12 bases between the two germline ends. The CDR3 spans 13 residues. The CDR3, as DNA: TGCAGCGTTTTCCGTCGGGGGAACTATGGCTACACCTTC. It encodes CSVFRRGNYGYTF.

CDR3 nucleotides: TGCAGCGTTGGGGAGGGGGGGATAGCCAAAAACATTCAGTACTTC. It codes for CSVGEGGIAKNIQYF. The genes are TRBV29-1 and TRBJ2-4; maybe TRBD2 (7 bases). Germline CDR1 SQVTM, CDR2 ANQGSEA. The CDR3 loop spans 15 amino acids. Trimming stripped 4 bases from V and 0 bases from J, with 13 bases between.

The chain has TRBV28 and TRBJ2-7; no clear D gene. The germline V gene encodes CDR1 MDHEN and CDR2 SYDVKM. The CDR3 extends over 17 amino acids. Trimming took off 4 bases at V and 4 bases at J, with 23 bases between the two ends. CDR3 nucleotide sequence: TGTGCCAGCAGTTGGTCCGGGCCGCCTTACCCCTATTACGAGCAGTACGTC. Translated: CASSWSGPPYPYYEQYV.

V and J are TRBV6-5 and TRBJ1-6, with no clear D. Germline CDR1 MNHEY, CDR2 SVGAGI. The ends were cut back, 0 bases at V and 7 bases at J, with 13 bases in the middle. The CDR3 has 16 residues. For the CDR3, the DNA is TGTGCCAGCAGTTACTCGAGGGTTGCGGGGAATTCACCCCTCCACTTT. Protein: CASSYSRVAGNSPLHF.

CDR3 amino acids: CASSPVAGATDTQYF. The DNA for the CDR3 is TGTGCCAGCTCACCGGTAGCGGGAGCGACAGATACGCAGTATTTT. The chain recombines TRBV18 with TRBJ2-3; 9 nucleotides agree with TRBD2. V shed 3 bases and J 3 bases; nucleotides not matched to a gene: 4. Per the germline V gene, CDR1 is KGHSH and CDR2 is LQKENI. The CDR3 is made up of 15 amino acids.

In its sample, this clone was seen once. The rearrangement links TRBV2 to TRBJ2-1; tentative D call: TRBD1 (6 bases). The ends were cut back, 6 bases at V and 7 bases at J, with 19 bases in the middle. Germline values: CDR1 SNHLY, CDR2 FYNNEI. The CDR3 has 15 residues. CDR3 DNA sequence: TGTGCCAGCAGCCCAAGGGGGACGTTGAGGAATGAGCAGTTCTTC. This sequence encodes CASSPRGTLRNEQFF.

The gene calls are TRBV29-1 and TRBJ1-2; no reliable D call. The V gene lost 2 bases and the J gene lost 0 bases, with 13 bases spanning the gap. This CDR3 has 15 residues. The germline gives CDR1 SQVTM, CDR2 ANQGSEA. The CDR3 sequence is CSVEPGTGSNYGYTF. The CDR3 bases are TGCAGCGTTGAACCAGGAACCGGCTCTAACTATGGCTACACCTTC.

This chain links TRBV19 with TRBJ1-2, with D unresolved. Per the germline V gene, CDR1 is LNHDA and CDR2 is SQIVND (reference sequence). The V end lost 2 bases, the J end lost 14 bases, and 27 bases lay between the germline ends. CDR3 length equals 16 residues. Written as DNA, the CDR3 is TGTGCCAGTAGTATATTCTTTGAGCAAGGGCCCACTCGAAGTACCTTC. This codes for CASSIFFEQGPTRSTF.

This clone was detected only once. This chain uses TRBV9 with TRBJ2-1; unclear D gene. The CDR3 has 17 residues. The V gene lost 0 bases and the J gene lost 7 bases, with 20 bases spanning the gap. Germline CDR1 reads SGDLS; CDR2 reads YYNGEE. The CDR3 coding sequence is TGTGCCAGCAGCGTAGGTCAGACTCCCTCCCTGCGGAATGAGCAGTTCTTC. Its translation is CASSVGQTPSLRNEQFF.

This chain uses TRBV7-2 with TRBJ2-5; D unclear. In germline, CDR1 is SGHTA, CDR2 FQGNSA. The CDR3 is made up of 13 amino acids. Trimming left V 3 bases short and J 5 bases short, with 10 bases between. CDR3 in amino acids: CASSFERQETQYF. CDR3 DNA sequence: TGTGCCAGCAGCTTTGAGCGCCAGGAGACCCAGTACTTC.

The J gene is TRBJ1-2, the V gene TRBV29-1; D call uncertain. Per the germline V gene, CDR1 is SQVTM and CDR2 is ANQGSEA. The germline V and J ends were trimmed by 3 bases and 4 bases, with 12 bases remaining between them. The CDR3 is made up of 13 amino acids. The DNA of the CDR3 is TGCAGCGTTGAGTGGCAGTCTACCTATGGCTACACCTTC. Protein: CSVEWQSTYGYTF.

The chain has TRBV15 and TRBJ2-6; no reliable D call. From germline, CDR1 is LNHNV and CDR2 YYDKDF (reference sequence). This CDR3 has 17 amino acids. V lost 0 bases and J lost 0, with 9 bases in between. The CDR3 region is CATSRDGEGSGANVLTF. CDR3 DNA sequence: TGTGCCACCAGCAGAGATGGGGAAGGCTCTGGGGCCAACGTCCTGACTTTC.

This clone was detected only a few times. V usage is TRBV5-1 and J usage is TRBJ2-7, with 8 bases lining up with TRBD2. This CDR3 is 14 amino acids long. Per the germline V gene, CDR1 is SGHRS and CDR2 is YFSETQ. V was clipped by 4 bases and J by 5 bases; unmatched bases: 8. Written as DNA, the CDR3 is TGCGCCAGCAGCCCCGGGGCAGCGGGGGACGAGCAGTACTTC. It encodes CASSPGAAGDEQYF.

The chain employs TRBV6-6 and TRBJ1-6, with TRBD1 matching over 9 bases. Germline V gene data show CDR1 as MNHNY and CDR2 as SVGAGI (reference sequence). This CDR3 is built from 16 residues. J gave up 9 bases and V 5 bases, and 11 bases lay outside the gene matches. The CDR3 here is CASSRTIQGAGSPLHF. In DNA, the CDR3 is TGTGCCAGCAGTCGAACCATACAGGGGGCAGGTTCACCCCTCCACTTT.